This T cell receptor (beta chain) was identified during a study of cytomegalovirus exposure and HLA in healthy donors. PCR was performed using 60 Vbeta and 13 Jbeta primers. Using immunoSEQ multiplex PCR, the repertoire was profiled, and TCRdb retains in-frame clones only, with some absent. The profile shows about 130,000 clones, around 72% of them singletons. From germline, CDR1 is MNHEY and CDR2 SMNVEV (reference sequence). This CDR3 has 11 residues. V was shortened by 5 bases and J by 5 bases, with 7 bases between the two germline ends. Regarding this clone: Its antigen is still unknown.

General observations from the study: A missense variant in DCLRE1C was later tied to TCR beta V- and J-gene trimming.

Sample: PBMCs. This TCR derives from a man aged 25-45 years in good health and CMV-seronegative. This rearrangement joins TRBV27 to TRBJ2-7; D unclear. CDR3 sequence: CASSDRDEQYF. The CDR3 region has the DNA TGTGCCAGCAGTGACCGGGACGAGCAGTACTTC.